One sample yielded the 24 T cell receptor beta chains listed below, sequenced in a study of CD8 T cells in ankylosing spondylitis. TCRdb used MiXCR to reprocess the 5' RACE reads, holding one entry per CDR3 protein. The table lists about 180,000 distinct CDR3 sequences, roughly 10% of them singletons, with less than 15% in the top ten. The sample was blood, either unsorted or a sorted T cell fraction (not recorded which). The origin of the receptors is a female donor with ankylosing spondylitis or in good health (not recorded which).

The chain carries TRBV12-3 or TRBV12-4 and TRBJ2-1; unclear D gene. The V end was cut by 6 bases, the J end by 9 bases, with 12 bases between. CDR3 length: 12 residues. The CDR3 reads CASRTPRAEQFF. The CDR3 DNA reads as TGTGCCAGCAGAACCCCTAGGGCTGAGCAGTTCTTC.

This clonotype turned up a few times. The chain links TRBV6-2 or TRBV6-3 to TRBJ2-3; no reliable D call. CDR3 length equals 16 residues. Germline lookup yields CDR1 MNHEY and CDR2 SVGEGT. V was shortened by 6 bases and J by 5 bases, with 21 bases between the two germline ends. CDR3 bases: TGTGCCAGCAGAATTACGGCCGTATCCCCCGAAGATACGCAGTATTTT. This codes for CASRITAVSPEDTQYF.

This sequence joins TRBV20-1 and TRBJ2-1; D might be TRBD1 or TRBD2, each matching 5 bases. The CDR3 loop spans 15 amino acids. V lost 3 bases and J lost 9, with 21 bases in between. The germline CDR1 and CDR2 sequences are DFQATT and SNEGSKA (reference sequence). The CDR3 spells CSARGLAGGGAEQFF. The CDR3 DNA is TGCAGTGCTAGGGGGCTCGCGGGCGGCGGTGCTGAGCAGTTCTTC.

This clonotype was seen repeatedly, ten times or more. CDR3 sequence (DNA): TGCGCCAGCAGCCCCCGCCGGGGCACCGGGGAGCTGTTTTTT. Its translation is CASSPRRGTGELFF. The J gene is TRBJ2-2, the V gene TRBV4-3, with a tentative D call TRBD2 (5 bases). Germline CDR1 and CDR2: LGHNA and YSLEER. The length of the CDR3 is 14 residues. Between the trimmed V and J ends, which lost 4 bases and 4 bases, there was a span of 10 bases.

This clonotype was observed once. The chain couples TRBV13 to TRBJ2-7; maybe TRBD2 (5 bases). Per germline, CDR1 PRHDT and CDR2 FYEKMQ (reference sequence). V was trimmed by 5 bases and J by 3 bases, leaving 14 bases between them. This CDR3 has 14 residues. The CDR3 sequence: CASSLQLASYEQYF. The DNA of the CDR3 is TGTGCCAGCAGCCTTCAGTTAGCGAGCTACGAGCAGTACTTC.

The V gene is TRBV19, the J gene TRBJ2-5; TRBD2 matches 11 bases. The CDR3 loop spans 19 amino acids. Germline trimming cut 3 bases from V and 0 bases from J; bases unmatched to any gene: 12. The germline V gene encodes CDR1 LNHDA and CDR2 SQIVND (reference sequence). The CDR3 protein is CASSIRLAGGLPYQETQYF. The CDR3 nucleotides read TGTGCCAGTAGTATCAGGCTAGCGGGAGGACTCCCGTACCAAGAGACCCAGTACTTC.

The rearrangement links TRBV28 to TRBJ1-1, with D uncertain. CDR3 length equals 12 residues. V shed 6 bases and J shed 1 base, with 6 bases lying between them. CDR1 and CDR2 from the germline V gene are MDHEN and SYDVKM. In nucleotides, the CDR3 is TGTGCCAGCAGCTATGGGAACACTGAAGCTTTCTTT. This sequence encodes CASSYGNTEAFF.

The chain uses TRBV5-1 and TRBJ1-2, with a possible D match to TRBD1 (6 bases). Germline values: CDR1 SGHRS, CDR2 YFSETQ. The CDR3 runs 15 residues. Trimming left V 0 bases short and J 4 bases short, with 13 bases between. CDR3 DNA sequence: TGCGCCAGCAGCTTGGAAACAGGGATAAGCTATGGCTACACCTTC. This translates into CASSLETGISYGYTF.

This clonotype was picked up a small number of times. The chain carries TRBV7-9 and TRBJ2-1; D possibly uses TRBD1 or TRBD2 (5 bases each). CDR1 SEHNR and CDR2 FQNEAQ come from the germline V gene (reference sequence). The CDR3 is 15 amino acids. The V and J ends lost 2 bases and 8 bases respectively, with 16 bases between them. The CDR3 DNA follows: TGTGCCAGCAGCTTATACAGAAACGGGGCGGATGAGCAGTTCTTC. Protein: CASSLYRNGADEQFF. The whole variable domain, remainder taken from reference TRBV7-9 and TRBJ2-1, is DTGVSQNPRHKITKRGQNVTFRCDPISEHNRLYWYRQTLGQGPEFLTYFQNEAQLEKSRLLSDRFSAERPKGSFSTLEIQRTEQGDSAMYLCASSLYRNGADEQFFGPGTRLTVL.

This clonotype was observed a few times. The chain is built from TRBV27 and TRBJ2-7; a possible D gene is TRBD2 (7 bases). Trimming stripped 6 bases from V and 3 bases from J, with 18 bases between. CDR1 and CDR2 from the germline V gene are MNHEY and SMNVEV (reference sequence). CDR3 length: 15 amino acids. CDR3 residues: CASSLGGDFNYEQYF. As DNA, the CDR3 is TGTGCCAGCAGCCTAGGGGGGGACTTCAACTACGAGCAGTACTTC.

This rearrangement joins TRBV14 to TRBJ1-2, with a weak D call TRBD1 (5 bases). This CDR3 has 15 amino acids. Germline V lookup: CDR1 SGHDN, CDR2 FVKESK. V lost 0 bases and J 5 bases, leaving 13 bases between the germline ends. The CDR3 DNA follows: TGTGCCAGCAGCCAAGATAGGGGAGGTGCTTATGGCTACACCTTC. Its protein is CASSQDRGGAYGYTF.

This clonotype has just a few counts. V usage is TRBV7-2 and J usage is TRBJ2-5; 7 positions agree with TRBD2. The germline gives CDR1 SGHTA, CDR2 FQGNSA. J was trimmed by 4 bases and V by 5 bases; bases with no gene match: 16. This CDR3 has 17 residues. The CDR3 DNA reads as TGTGCCAGCAGCCCCAAATTTGGGGGAGGGGTCGGAGAGACCCAGTACTTC. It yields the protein CASSPKFGGGVGETQYF.

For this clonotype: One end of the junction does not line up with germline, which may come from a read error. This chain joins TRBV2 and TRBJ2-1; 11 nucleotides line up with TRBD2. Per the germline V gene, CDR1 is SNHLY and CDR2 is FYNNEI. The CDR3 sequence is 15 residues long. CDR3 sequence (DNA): TGTGCCAGCAGCGAAGCGGTAGCGGGAGGGACTGAGCAGTTCTTC. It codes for CASSEAVAGGTEQFF.

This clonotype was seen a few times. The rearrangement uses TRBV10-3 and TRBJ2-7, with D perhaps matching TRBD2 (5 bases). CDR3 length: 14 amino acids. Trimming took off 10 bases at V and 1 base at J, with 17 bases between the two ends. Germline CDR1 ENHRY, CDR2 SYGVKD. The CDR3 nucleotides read TGTGCCACCGGGTTCGAGGGAGATTCCTACGAGCAGTACTTC. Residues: CATGFEGDSYEQYF.

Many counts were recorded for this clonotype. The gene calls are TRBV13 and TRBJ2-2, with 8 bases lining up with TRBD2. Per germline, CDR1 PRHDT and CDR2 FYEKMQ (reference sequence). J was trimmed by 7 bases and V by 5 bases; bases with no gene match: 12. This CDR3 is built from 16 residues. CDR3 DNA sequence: TGTGCCAGCAGCCCTCGGGTAGCGGGAAAGGGCGGGGAGCTGTTTTTT. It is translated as CASSPRVAGKGGELFF. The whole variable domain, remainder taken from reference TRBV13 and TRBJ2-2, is AAGVIQSPRHLIKEKRETATLKCYPIPRHDTVYWYQQGPGQDPQFLISFYEKMQSDKGSIPDRFSAQQFSDYHSELNMSSLELGDSALYFCASSPRVAGKGGELFFGEGSRLTVL.

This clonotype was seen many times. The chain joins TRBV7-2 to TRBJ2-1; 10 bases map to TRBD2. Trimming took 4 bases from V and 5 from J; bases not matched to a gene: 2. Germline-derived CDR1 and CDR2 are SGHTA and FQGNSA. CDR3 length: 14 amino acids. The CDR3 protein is CASSSGTSDNEQFF. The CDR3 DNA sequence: TGTGCCAGCAGCTCCGGGACTAGCGACAATGAGCAGTTCTTC.

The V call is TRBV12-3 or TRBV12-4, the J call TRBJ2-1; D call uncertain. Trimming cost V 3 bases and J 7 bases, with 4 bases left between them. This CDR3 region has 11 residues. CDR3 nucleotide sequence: TGTGCCAGCAGTTTCGTGAATGAGCAGTTCTTC. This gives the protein CASSFVNEQFF.

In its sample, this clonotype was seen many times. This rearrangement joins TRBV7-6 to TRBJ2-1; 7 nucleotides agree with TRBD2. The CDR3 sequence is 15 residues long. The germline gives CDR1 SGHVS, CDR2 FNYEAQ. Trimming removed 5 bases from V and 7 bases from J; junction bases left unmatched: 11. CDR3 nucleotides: TGTGCCAGCAGCCGTTTAGGGGAGGGTGTGAATGAGCAGTTCTTC. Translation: CASSRLGEGVNEQFF.

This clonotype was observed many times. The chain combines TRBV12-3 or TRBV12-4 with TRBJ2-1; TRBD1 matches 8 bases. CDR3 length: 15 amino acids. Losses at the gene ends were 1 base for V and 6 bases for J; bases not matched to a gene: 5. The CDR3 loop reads CASSLGTGLSNEQFF. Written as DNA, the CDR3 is TGTGCCAGCAGTTTAGGGACAGGGTTGTCCAATGAGCAGTTCTTC.

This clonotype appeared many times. CDR3 sequence reads: CATSRGAAGTGELFF. CDR3 nucleotide sequence: TGTGCCACCAGCAGAGGGGCGGCGGGAACCGGGGAGCTGTTTTTT. The V gene is TRBV15, the J gene TRBJ2-2; D might be TRBD2 (6 bases). Germline assignment: CDR1 LNHNV and CDR2 YYDKDF (reference sequence). Trimming pared 1 base from V and 5 bases from J, leaving 11 bases between. The CDR3 consists of 15 residues.

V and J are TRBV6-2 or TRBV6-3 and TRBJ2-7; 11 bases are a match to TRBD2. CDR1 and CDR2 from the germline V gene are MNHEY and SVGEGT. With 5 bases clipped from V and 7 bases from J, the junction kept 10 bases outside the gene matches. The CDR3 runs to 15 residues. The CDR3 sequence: CASSPGTSGLLEQYF. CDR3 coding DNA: TGTGCCAGCAGTCCCGGGACTAGCGGCCTACTGGAGCAGTACTTC.

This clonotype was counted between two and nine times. Written as DNA, the CDR3 is TGTGCCAGCGCACCGGGAGACAGGGCCTACGAGCAGTACTTC. Translating gives CASAPGDRAYEQYF. The chain has TRBV27 and TRBJ2-7; D is possibly TRBD1 (7 bases). Germline V gives CDR1 MNHEY, CDR2 SMNVEV (reference sequence). The CDR3 has 14 residues. Trimming took 8 bases from V and 2 from J, leaving 16 bases between them.

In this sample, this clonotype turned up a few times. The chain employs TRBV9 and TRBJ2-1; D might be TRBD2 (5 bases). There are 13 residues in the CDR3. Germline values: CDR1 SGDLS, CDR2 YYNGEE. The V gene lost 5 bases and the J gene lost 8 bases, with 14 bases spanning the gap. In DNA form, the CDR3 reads TGTGCCAGCAGTGAGGGTAAGCTCGATGAGCAGTTCTTC. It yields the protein CASSEGKLDEQFF.

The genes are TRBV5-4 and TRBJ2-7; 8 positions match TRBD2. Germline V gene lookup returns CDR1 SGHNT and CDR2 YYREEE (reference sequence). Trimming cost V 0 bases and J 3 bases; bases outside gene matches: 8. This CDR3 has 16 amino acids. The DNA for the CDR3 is TGTGCCAGCAGCTTGGACGTGACTAGCGCCAACTACGAGCAGTACTTC. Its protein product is CASSLDVTSANYEQYF. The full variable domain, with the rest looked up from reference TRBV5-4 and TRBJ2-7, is ETGVTQSPTHLIKTRGQQVTLRCSSQSGHNTVSWYQQALGQGPQFIFQYYREEENGRGNFPPRFSGLQFPNYSSELNVNALELDDSALYLCASSLDVTSANYEQYFGPGTRLTVT.